A single sample is the source of the 31 T cell receptor beta chains below, sequenced in a study of T cell repertoires in cytomegalovirus infection. TCRdb used MiXCR to reprocess the reads, holding one entry per CDR3 protein. The table records around 630,000 distinct CDR3 sequences, approximately 25% of them present only once. The sample comprised CD8+ T cells from PBMCs. The receptors originated from a human donor in good health (CMV status not recorded). Some clones in this sample may be carry-over from other donors' samples.

Only a few counts were recorded for this clonotype. This rearrangement joins TRBV6-2 or TRBV6-3 to TRBJ2-5; D uncertain. Per the germline V gene, CDR1 is MNHEY and CDR2 is SVGEGT. The CDR3 is made up of 14 amino acids. V gave up 3 bases and J gave up 5 bases, with 13 bases separating them. The CDR3 coding sequence is TGTGCCAGCAGTTATCCCCGCCCGGGTGAGACCCAGTACTTC. Translation gives CASSYPRPGETQYF.

This clonotype has at least ten counts. V usage is TRBV11-2 and J usage is TRBJ1-1; D is perhaps TRBD1 (5 bases). Germline V lookup: CDR1 SGHAT, CDR2 FQNNGV. This CDR3 region has 17 residues. The V and J ends lost 5 bases and 1 base respectively, with 20 bases between them. The CDR3 loop is CASSPKGATSRNTEAFF. In DNA form, the CDR3 reads TGTGCCAGCAGCCCCAAAGGGGCCACCTCAAGGAACACTGAAGCTTTCTTT. The full variable domain, completed using reference TRBV11-2 and TRBJ1-1, is EAGVAQSPRYKIIEKRQSVAFWCNPISGHATLYWYQQILGQGPKLLIQFQNNGVVDDSQLPKDRFSAERLKGVDSTLKIQPAKLEDSAVYLCASSPKGATSRNTEAFFGQGTRLTVV.

The chain has TRBV2 and TRBJ1-5; D gene uncertain. The CDR3 loop spans 15 amino acids. The ends were cut back, 3 bases at V and 6 bases at J, with 15 bases in the middle. CDR1 and CDR2 (germline): SNHLY, FYNNEI. The CDR3 coding sequence is TGTGCCAGCAGTGATCAGGAACGATACGGTCAGCCCCAGCATTTT. Amino acid sequence: CASSDQERYGQPQHF.

To note about this clonotype: Being one base from a much bigger clone, this may be a read error. V is TRBV6-8 and J is TRBJ1-1; D is unresolved. Looked up from germline, CDR1 is MNHGY and CDR2 is SAAAGT. The CDR3 is 15 residues long. This CDR3 reads CDSSYSRQQVTEAFF. CDR3 coding DNA: TGTGACAGCAGTTACTCGAGGCAGCAAGTCACTGAAGCTTTCTTT.

This clonotype was seen repeatedly, ten times or more. The rearrangement uses TRBV27 and TRBJ2-4; TRBD2 agrees at 9 bases. The CDR3 sequence is 14 residues long. Germline V gene lookup returns CDR1 MNHEY and CDR2 SMNVEV (reference sequence). J was trimmed by 2 bases and V by 5 bases; bases with no gene match: 1. The CDR3 DNA is TGTGCCAGCAGTAGCGGGGGGACCAAAAACATTCAGTACTTC. Amino acid sequence: CASSSGGTKNIQYF.

This clonotype has just a few counts. The rearrangement joins TRBV29-1 to TRBJ1-1; D gene ambiguous. Germline CDR1 reads SQVTM; CDR2 reads ANQGSEA. This CDR3 has 11 residues. V shed 7 bases and J shed 4 bases, with 10 bases lying between them. CDR3: CSAYSGTEAFF. In DNA form, the CDR3 reads TGCAGCGCCTACTCGGGCACTGAAGCTTTCTTT.

This clonotype has more than one count but fewer than ten. The CDR3 region has the DNA TGTGCCAGCAGTGAAGACCCCGTGGGTCGGGGGGGCACAGATACGCAGTATTTT. This translates into CASSEDPVGRGGTDTQYF. The chain recombines TRBV2 with TRBJ2-3; the match to TRBD2 covers 7 bases. CDR3 length: 18 amino acids. CDR1 is SNHLY and CDR2 is FYNNEI in the germline V gene. The J segment lost 1 base and the V segment lost 1 base, leaving 11 bases of the junction unmatched.

This clonotype has a count of ten or more. The gene calls are TRBV7-2 and TRBJ2-3; 9 bases are shared with TRBD1. The germline gives CDR1 SGHTA, CDR2 FQGNSA. The V segment lost 3 bases and the J segment 4 bases; nucleotides outside the gene matches: 5. The CDR3 extends over 15 amino acids. CDR3 bases: TGTGCCAGCAGCTTTGACAGGGGGAGGGCAGATACGCAGTATTTT. Residues: CASSFDRGRADTQYF.

This chain joins TRBV10-3 and TRBJ2-1; D unresolved. Germline values: CDR1 ENHRY, CDR2 SYGVKD. The CDR3 consists of 17 residues. The ends were cut back, 0 bases at V and 3 bases at J, with 15 bases in the middle. The CDR3 is CAISESGSISYYNEQFF. CDR3 sequence (DNA): TGTGCCATCAGTGAGTCTGGGTCCATAAGCTACTACAATGAGCAGTTCTTC.

This clonotype was found a few times. This chain connects TRBV7-9 to TRBJ2-1; D may be TRBD2 (5 bases). The germline V and J ends were trimmed by 4 bases and 9 bases, with 10 bases remaining between them. The CDR3 runs to 12 residues. Germline V lookup: CDR1 SEHNR, CDR2 FQNEAQ (reference sequence). The CDR3 reads CASSYEGSEQFF. As DNA, the CDR3 is TGTGCCAGCAGCTACGAGGGCAGTGAGCAGTTCTTC.

This clonotype showed up many times. The chain employs TRBV7-2 and TRBJ2-7, with 7 bases aligning to TRBD1. Germline V lookup: CDR1 SGHTA, CDR2 FQGNSA. The V gene end was trimmed by 4 bases and the J gene end by 8 bases; junction bases not matched to a gene: 2. The CDR3 is 11 residues long. In nucleotides, the CDR3 is TGTGCCAGCAGCTCACAGGGGCAGCAGTACGTC. Translated: CASSSQGQQYV.

This clonotype was seen many times. The chain recombines TRBV27 with TRBJ2-7; tentatively, D is TRBD1 (6 bases). The germline V gene has CDR1 MNHEY and CDR2 SMNVEV (reference sequence). Trimming removed 7 bases at V and 3 bases at J, with 16 bases between. The CDR3 has 14 residues. The CDR3 coding sequence is TGTGCCAGCATGATACAGGGACCCGGCTACGAGCAGTACGTC. This encodes CASMIQGPGYEQYV.

The V and J genes are TRBV20-1 and TRBJ1-1, with D tentatively TRBD1 (5 bases). This CDR3 has 12 amino acids. Per germline, CDR1 DFQATT and CDR2 SNEGSKA (reference sequence). Trimming cost V 2 bases and J 8 bases, with 12 bases left between them. The CDR3 DNA reads TGCAGTGCTAGACCAAAAGGGGTGGAAGCTTTCTTT. Its protein is CSARPKGVEAFF.

Regarding this clonotype: A much larger clone differs by one base, so this may be a read error. The chain uses TRBV7-2 and TRBJ2-7; D call uncertain. From germline, CDR1 is SGHTA and CDR2 FQGNSA. The CDR3 covers 12 residues. DNA for the CDR3: TGTGTCAGCAGCTTAGACCCCCACGAGCAGTACTTC. This encodes CVSSLDPHEQYF.

Only a few counts were recorded for this clonotype. J is TRBJ2-1 and V is TRBV7-9; 7 bases are shared with TRBD1. The germline V gene encodes CDR1 SEHNR and CDR2 FQNEAQ (reference sequence). J was trimmed by 7 bases and V by 3 bases; bases with no gene match: 15. This CDR3 contains 17 residues. This CDR3 reads CASSFKSTGWDPNEQFF. The DNA of the CDR3 is TGTGCCAGCAGCTTCAAGTCGACAGGGTGGGATCCTAATGAGCAGTTCTTC. The full variable domain, rest sourced from reference TRBV7-9 and TRBJ2-1, is DTGVSQNPRHKITKRGQNVTFRCDPISEHNRLYWYRQTLGQGPEFLTYFQNEAQLEKSRLLSDRFSAERPKGSFSTLEIQRTEQGDSAMYLCASSFKSTGWDPNEQFFGPGTRLTVL.

This clonotype has at least ten counts. The chain links TRBV7-6 to TRBJ2-1, with D perhaps being TRBD1 or TRBD2 (5 bases each). This CDR3 region has 16 residues. The V gene's germline CDR1 is SGHVS and CDR2 FNYEAQ. Trimming removed 3 bases at V and 5 bases at J, with 17 bases between. In nucleotides, the CDR3 is TGTGCCAGCAGCTTCTACCCCGGGGCCCAGGACAATGAGCAGTTCTTC. Translating gives CASSFYPGAQDNEQFF.

The rearrangement uses TRBV5-5 and TRBJ1-2; D perhaps matches TRBD1 (5 bases). The V and J ends lost 4 bases and 2 bases respectively, with 12 bases between them. The length of the CDR3 is 14 residues. Germline loops: CDR1 SGHKS, CDR2 YYEKEE (reference sequence). This CDR3 is CASSPEWGNYGYTF. The CDR3 coding sequence is TGTGCCAGCAGCCCTGAATGGGGCAACTATGGCTACACCTTC.

This clonotype occurred a few times. The chain recombines TRBV3-1 with TRBJ2-7; TRBD1 matches at 7 bases. Germline-derived CDR1 and CDR2 are LGHDT and YNNKEL (reference sequence). This CDR3 is 15 amino acids long. V was clipped by 1 base and J by 5 bases; unmatched bases: 8. This CDR3 reads CASSQVGQVTHEQYF. The CDR3 DNA is TGTGCCAGCAGCCAAGTCGGACAGGTTACCCACGAGCAGTACTTC.

A word on this clonotype: A much larger clone differs by one base, so this may be a read error. The chain employs TRBV7-2 and TRBJ1-1; D may be TRBD1 (5 bases). The CDR3 runs 13 residues. CDR1 and CDR2 (germline): SGHTA, FQGNSA. Trimming removed 1 base at V and 7 bases at J, with 10 bases between. The CDR3 sequence is CASSLGSGGEAFF. The CDR3, as DNA: TGTGCCAGCAGCTTAGGTTCTGGGGGTGAAGCTTTCTTT. Using reference TRBV7-2 and TRBJ1-1 for the parts outside the CDR3, the full variable domain is GAGVSQSPSNKVTEKGKDVELRCDPISGHTALYWYRQSLGQGLEFLIYFQGNSAPDKSGLPSDRFSAERTGGSVSTLTIQRTQQEDSAVYLCASSLGSGGEAFFGQGTRLTVV.

This clonotype showed up just a few times. The chain combines TRBV27 with TRBJ2-3; a possible D gene is TRBD2 (7 bases). V was pared by 3 bases and J by 4 bases, with 14 bases between. The length of the CDR3 is 15 residues. Germline lookup yields CDR1 MNHEY and CDR2 SMNVEV (reference sequence). CDR3 protein: CASSFIAGAADTQYF. In DNA, the CDR3 is TGTGCCAGCAGTTTTATCGCGGGGGCGGCAGATACGCAGTATTTT.

The table lists this clonotype with many counts. The chain is built from TRBV7-8 and TRBJ2-6, with TRBD1 as a possible D gene (6 bases). This CDR3 has 16 amino acids. V was shortened by 5 bases and J by 9 bases, with 20 bases between the two germline ends. In germline, CDR1 is SGHVS, CDR2 FQNEAQ. The CDR3 reads CASSLTVGQPNNVLTF. CDR3 DNA: TGTGCCAGCAGCCTCACAGTAGGACAGCCCAACAACGTCCTGACTTTC. The full variable domain, completed using reference TRBV7-8 and TRBJ2-6, is GAGVSQSPRYKVAKRGQDVALRCDPISGHVSLFWYQQALGQGPEFLTYFQNEAQLDKSGLPSDRFFAERPEGSVSTLKIQRTQQEDSAVYLCASSLTVGQPNNVLTFGAGSRLTVL.

This clonotype was seen a single time. Just one base apart from a much larger clone, this may be a read error. This rearrangement joins TRBV27 to TRBJ2-7; a possible D gene is TRBD1 (5 bases). With 5 bases removed from V and 4 bases from J, the gap between germline ends came to 12 bases. Germline assignment: CDR1 MNHEY and CDR2 SMNVEV (reference sequence). The CDR3 covers 13 residues. The chain's CDR3 is CASSPRTFYEQYF. CDR3 in DNA: TGTGCCAGCAGTCCCAGGACATTTTACGAGCAGTACTTC.

The rearrangement joins TRBV19 to TRBJ1-2; 11 bases agree with TRBD1. This CDR3 is built from 13 residues. Germline values: CDR1 LNHDA, CDR2 SQIVND (reference sequence). V dropped 3 bases and J dropped 14; count of bases not matched to a gene: 8. Written as DNA, the CDR3 is TGTGCCAGTAGTATGCTGGACAGGGGGCTAAGTACCTTC. Protein sequence: CASSMLDRGLSTF. The full variable domain, its missing parts supplied by reference TRBV19 and TRBJ1-2, is DGGITQSPKYLFRKEGQNVTLSCEQNLNHDAMYWYRQDPGQGLRLIYYSQIVNDFQKGDIAEGYSVSREKKESFPLTVTSAQKNPTAFYLCASSMLDRGLSTFGSGTRLTVV.

The rearrangement links TRBV20-1 to TRBJ2-5; weak D call: TRBD1 (6 bases). The germline V and J ends were trimmed by 6 bases and 1 base, with 9 bases remaining between them. The CDR3 runs to 12 residues. CDR1 is DFQATT and CDR2 is SNEGSKA in the germline V gene (reference sequence). CDR3 protein: CSARDTQETQYF. The DNA for the CDR3 is TGCAGTGCAAGGGACACCCAAGAGACCCAGTACTTC.

The table lists this clonotype with many counts. The V call is TRBV7-2, the J call TRBJ2-3, with TRBD2 as a possible D gene (7 bases). Germline CDR1 and CDR2: SGHTA and FQGNSA. The CDR3 has 14 amino acids. V was cut by 3 bases and J by 4 bases, with 11 bases left in between. The CDR3 here is CASSLRGGPDTQYF. CDR3 coding DNA: TGTGCCAGCAGCTTGAGGGGGGGGCCAGATACGCAGTATTTT.

This rearrangement joins TRBV29-1 to TRBJ1-1; 9 positions agree with TRBD1. CDR1 is SQVTM and CDR2 is ANQGSEA in the germline V gene. Unmatched junction bases numbered 11, after V lost 0 bases and J lost 3 bases. The CDR3 runs to 17 residues. The CDR3: CSVEDLPETGGDTEAFF. The CDR3 nucleotides are TGCAGCGTTGAAGATCTTCCCGAGACAGGGGGAGACACTGAAGCTTTCTTT.

Comments on this clonotype: Since a much larger clone is just one base distant, this may be a read error. The rearrangement joins TRBV7-6 to TRBJ2-2; D not certain. Per germline, CDR1 SGHVS and CDR2 FNYEAQ. The CDR3 has 15 residues. V was trimmed by 3 bases and J by 1 base, leaving 9 bases between them. CDR3 in DNA: TGTGCCAGCAGCTTCAGGAGACTGAACACCGGGGAGCTGTTTTTT. This encodes CASSFRRLNTGELFF. Combining the CDR3 with reference TRBV7-6 and TRBJ2-2 gives the whole variable domain GAGVSQSPRYKVTKRGQDVALRCDPISGHVSLYWYRQALGQGPEFLTYFNYEAQQDKSGLPNDRFSAERPEGSISTLTIQRTEQRDSAMYRCASSFRRLNTGELFFGEGSRLTVL.

This clonotype was counted ten times or more. The chain employs TRBV7-9 and TRBJ2-2; D gene unclear. V lost 2 bases and J lost 1, with 8 bases in between. The germline CDR1 and CDR2 sequences are SEHNR and FQNEAQ (reference sequence). This CDR3 has 15 amino acids. The CDR3 bases are TGTGCCAGCAGCTTATTTCCGGTGAACACCGGGGAGCTGTTTTTT. As protein: CASSLFPVNTGELFF.

Concerning this clonotype: It may be a read error: a sequence one base away is much more abundant. The chain combines TRBV11-3 with TRBJ2-1; D might be TRBD1 (5 bases). V dropped 6 bases and J dropped 3 bases, with 18 bases sitting between them. The germline V gene encodes CDR1 SGHNT and CDR2 YENEEA. This CDR3 spans 16 amino acids. CDR3 sequence (DNA): TGTGCCAGCAGTTTCCCCAGGGAAAGCTACTACAATGAGCAGTTCTTC. Protein product: CASSFPRESYYNEQFF. The full variable domain, in which reference TRBV11-3 and TRBJ2-1 provide the parts outside the CDR3, is EAGVVQSPRYKIIEKKQPVAFWCNPISGHNTLYWYLQNLGQGPELLIRYENEEAVDDSQLPKDRFSAERLKGVDSTLKIQPAELGDSAVYLCASSFPRESYYNEQFFGPGTRLTVL.

This clonotype was observed a handful of times. V is TRBV6-4 and J is TRBJ2-7; D perhaps matches TRBD1 (5 bases). The V end was cut by 4 bases, the J end by 3 bases, with 13 bases between. The V gene's germline CDR1 is MRHNA and CDR2 SNTAGT. The CDR3 is made up of 14 amino acids. The CDR3 spells CASSGSQGNYEQYV. The CDR3, as DNA: TGTGCCAGCAGTGGGAGCCAGGGAAACTACGAGCAGTACGTC.

CDR3 in amino acids: CASSLTGQFF. CDR3 bases: TGTGCCAGCAGCTTGACAGGGCAGTTCTTC. The V gene is TRBV5-5, the J gene TRBJ2-1, with D possibly matching TRBD1 (5 bases). Trimming removed 1 base at V and 12 bases at J, with 5 bases between. The CDR3 is 10 residues long. Germline V gene lookup returns CDR1 SGHKS and CDR2 YYEKEE (reference sequence).